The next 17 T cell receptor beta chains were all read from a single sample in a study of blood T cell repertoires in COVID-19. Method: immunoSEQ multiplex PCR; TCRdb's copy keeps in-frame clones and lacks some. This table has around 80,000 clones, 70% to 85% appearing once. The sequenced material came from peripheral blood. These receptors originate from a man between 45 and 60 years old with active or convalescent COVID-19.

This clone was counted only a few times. The CDR3 DNA follows: TGTGCCAGCAGTTCGACAGGGGGCAGGCAGCCCCAGCATTTT. This encodes CASSSTGGRQPQHF. The chain combines TRBV27 with TRBJ1-5; 10 nucleotides line up with TRBD1. The CDR3 is 14 amino acids. The ends lost 4 bases at V and 7 bases at J; junction bases unmatched: 4. In germline, CDR1 is MNHEY, CDR2 SMNVEV (reference sequence).

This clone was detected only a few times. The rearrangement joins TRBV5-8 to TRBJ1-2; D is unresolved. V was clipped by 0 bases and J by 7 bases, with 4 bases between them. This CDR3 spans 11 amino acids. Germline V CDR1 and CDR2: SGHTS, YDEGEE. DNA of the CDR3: TGTGCCAGCAGCTTGGGGCCTGGCTACACCTTC. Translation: CASSLGPGYTF.

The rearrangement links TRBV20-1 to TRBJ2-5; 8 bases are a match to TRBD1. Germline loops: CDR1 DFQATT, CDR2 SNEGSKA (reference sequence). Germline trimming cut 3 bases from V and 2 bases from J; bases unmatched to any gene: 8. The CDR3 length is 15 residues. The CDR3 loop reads CSASTGTGTQETQYF. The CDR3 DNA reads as TGCAGTGCTAGTACCGGGACAGGTACTCAAGAGACCCAGTACTTC.

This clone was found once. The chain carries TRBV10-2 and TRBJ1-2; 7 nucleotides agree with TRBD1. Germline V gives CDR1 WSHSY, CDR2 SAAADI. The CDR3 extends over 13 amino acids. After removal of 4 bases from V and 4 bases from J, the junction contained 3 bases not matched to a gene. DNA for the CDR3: TGCGCCAGCAGTGTTGGACAGGTCTATGGCTACACCTTC. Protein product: CASSVGQVYGYTF.

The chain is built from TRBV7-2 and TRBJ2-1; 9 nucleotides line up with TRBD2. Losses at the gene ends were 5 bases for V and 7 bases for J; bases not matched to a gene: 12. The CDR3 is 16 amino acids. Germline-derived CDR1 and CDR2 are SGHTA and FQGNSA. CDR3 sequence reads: CASSGYGRRGGNEQFF. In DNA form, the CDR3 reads TGTGCCAGCAGCGGATACGGTCGGCGGGGGGGGAATGAGCAGTTCTTC.

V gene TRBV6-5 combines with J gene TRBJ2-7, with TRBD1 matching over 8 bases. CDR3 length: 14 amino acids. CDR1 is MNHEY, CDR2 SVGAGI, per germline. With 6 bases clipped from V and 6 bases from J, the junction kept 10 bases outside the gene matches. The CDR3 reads CASSQGQGQFEQYF. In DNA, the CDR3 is TGTGCCAGCAGCCAAGGACAGGGTCAATTCGAGCAGTACTTC.

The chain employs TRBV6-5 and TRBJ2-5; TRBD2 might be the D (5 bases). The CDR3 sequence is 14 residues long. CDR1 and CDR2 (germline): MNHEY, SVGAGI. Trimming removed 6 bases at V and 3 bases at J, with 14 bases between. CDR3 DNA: TGTGCCAGCAGCCGCCGAGGGATGAAAGAGACCCAGTACTTC. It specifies CASSRRGMKETQYF.

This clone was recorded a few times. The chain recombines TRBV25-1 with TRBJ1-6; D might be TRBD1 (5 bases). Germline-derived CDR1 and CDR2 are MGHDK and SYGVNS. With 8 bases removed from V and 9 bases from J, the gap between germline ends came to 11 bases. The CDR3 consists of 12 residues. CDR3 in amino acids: CASAWGGSPLHF. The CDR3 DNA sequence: TGTGCCAGCGCCTGGGGGGGTTCACCCCTCCACTTT.

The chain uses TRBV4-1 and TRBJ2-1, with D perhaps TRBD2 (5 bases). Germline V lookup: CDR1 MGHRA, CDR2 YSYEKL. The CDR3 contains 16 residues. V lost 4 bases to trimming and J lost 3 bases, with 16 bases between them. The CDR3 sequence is CASSLAPGIDYNEQFF. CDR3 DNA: TGCGCCAGCAGCCTCGCACCCGGGATCGACTACAATGAGCAGTTCTTC.

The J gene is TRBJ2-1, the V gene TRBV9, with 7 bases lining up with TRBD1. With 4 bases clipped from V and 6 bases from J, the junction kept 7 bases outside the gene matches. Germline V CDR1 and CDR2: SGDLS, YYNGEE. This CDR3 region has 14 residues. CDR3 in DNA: TGTGCCAGCAGCTCGGGACAGCGCATCAATGAGCAGTTCTTC. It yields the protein CASSSGQRINEQFF.

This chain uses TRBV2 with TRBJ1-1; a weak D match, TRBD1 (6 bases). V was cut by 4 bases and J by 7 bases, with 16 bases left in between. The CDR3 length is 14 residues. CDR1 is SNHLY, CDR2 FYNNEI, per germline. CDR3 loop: CASSGTDSGLEAFF. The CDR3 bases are TGTGCCAGCAGTGGGACGGACAGTGGACTTGAAGCTTTCTTT.

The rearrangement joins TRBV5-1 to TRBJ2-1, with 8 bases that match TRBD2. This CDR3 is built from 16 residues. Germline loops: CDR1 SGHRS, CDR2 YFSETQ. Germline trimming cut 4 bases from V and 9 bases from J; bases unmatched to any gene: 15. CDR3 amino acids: CASSPPIAGYLGEQFF. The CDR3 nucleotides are TGCGCCAGCAGCCCACCTATAGCGGGGTATCTTGGTGAGCAGTTCTTC.

The CDR3 loop is CASSDQPGQGPGYTF. CDR3 in DNA: TGTGCCAGCAGCGATCAACCGGGACAGGGGCCTGGCTACACCTTC. The chain joins TRBV9 to TRBJ1-2, with 10 bases fitting TRBD1. Germline CDR1 SGDLS, CDR2 YYNGEE. Trimming removed 3 bases from V and 7 bases from J; junction bases left unmatched: 9. The CDR3 is 15 residues long.

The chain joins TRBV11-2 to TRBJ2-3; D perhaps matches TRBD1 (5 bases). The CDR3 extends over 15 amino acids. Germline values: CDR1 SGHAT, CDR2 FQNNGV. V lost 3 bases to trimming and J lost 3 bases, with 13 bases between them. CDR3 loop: CASSFSGKGTDTQYF. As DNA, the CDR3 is TGTGCCAGCAGCTTCTCAGGGAAAGGAACAGATACGCAGTATTTT.

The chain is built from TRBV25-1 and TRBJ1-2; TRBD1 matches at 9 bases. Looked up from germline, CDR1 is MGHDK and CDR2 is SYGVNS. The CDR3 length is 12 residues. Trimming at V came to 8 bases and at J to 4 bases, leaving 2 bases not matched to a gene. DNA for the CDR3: TGTGCCAGCGGACAGGGGTTCTATGGCTACACCTTC. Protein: CASGQGFYGYTF.

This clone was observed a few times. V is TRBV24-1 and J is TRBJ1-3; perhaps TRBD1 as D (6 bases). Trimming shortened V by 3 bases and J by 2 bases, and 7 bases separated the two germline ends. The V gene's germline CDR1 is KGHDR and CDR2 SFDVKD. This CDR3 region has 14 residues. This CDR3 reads CATSDDRTGNTIYF. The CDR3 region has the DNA TGTGCCACCAGTGATGACAGGACTGGAAACACCATATATTTT.

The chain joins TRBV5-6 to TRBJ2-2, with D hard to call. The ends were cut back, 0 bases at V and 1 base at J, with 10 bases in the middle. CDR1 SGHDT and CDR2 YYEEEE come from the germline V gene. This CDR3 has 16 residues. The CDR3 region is CASSLVGRQNTGELFF. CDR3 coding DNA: TGTGCCAGCAGCTTGGTGGGCAGACAGAACACCGGGGAGCTGTTTTTT.